This T cell receptor (beta chain) was found in a study of OX40 agonist ivuxolimab in advanced cancers. General study results and limits: Still undetermined is the antigen specificity of the expanded peripheral T cells.

Details on this clone: Antigen specificity is unknown.

Repertoires were generated with immunoSEQ multiplex PCR, while TCRdb's copy carries only in-frame clones and drops some. The sample includes approximately 32,000 clones, over 85% of them seen just once. Germline assignment: CDR1 LGHNA and CDR2 YNFKEQ. Germline trimming cut 1 base from V and 0 bases from J; bases unmatched to any gene: 4. The CDR3 is made up of 17 amino acids. The clonotype originates from an adult with an advanced solid tumor such as melanoma, head and neck, liver or kidney cancer. The chain couples TRBV4-2 to TRBJ1-3, with 9 nucleotides matching TRBD1. Source: CD4+ or CD8+ T cells sorted from blood, taken in a trial of the OX40 agonist ivuxolimab. CDR3 nucleotides: TGTGCCAGCAGCCAAGGACAGGGGGTTAGCTCTGGAAACACCATATATTTT. It codes for CASSQGQGVSSGNTIYF.